The rows below give T cell receptor beta chains drawn from one sample of a study of a mutant IDH1 vaccine in newly diagnosed glioma. These TCRs' antigens remain unknown. The table came from immunoSEQ multiplex PCR; TCRdb's copy has only in-frame clones and leaves some out. Of 35,000 or so clones listed, about four fifths are singletons. The material was peripheral blood mononuclear cells (PBMCs), obtained from a glioma patient whose treatment included an IDH1 peptide vaccine. The source of these receptors is a woman aged 25 to 45 with glioma. Some clones in this sample may be carry-over from other donors' samples. Both conserved end residues are part of each CDR3. A D gene is named only where the DNA matches it firmly. The size field is filled for only some rows; it gives once, few, many or a size class.

abundance,j_gene,v_gene,d_gene,CDR3aa,CDR3nt
.,TRBJ1-4,TRBV18,.,CASSLPGPGDNEKLFF,TGTGCCAGCTCACTACCGGGACCTGGGGATAATGAAAAACTGTTTTTT
.,TRBJ1-1,TRBV29-1,.,CSASGTGRLTEAFF,TGCAGCGCTTCGGGGACGGGGCGCCTCACTGAAGCTTTCTTT
.,TRBJ2-7,TRBV11-2,TRBD2,CASSFTSGRGNEQYF,TGTGCCAGCAGCTTTACTAGCGGGAGGGGGAACGAGCAGTACTTC
.,TRBJ2-7,TRBV28,TRBD2,CASSSPAGVSYEQYF,TGTGCCAGCAGTTCCCCGGCGGGAGTCTCCTACGAGCAGTACTTC
.,TRBJ1-1,TRBV21-1,.,CASSRRMNTEAFF,TGTGCCAGCAGTCGTCGCATGAACACTGAAGCTTTCTTT
.,TRBJ2-4,TRBV27,TRBD1,CASSFGDRADIQYF,TGTGCCAGCAGTTTTGGAGACAGGGCAGACATTCAGTACTTC
.,TRBJ2-1,TRBV4-1,.,CASSLPQGEQFF,TGCGCCAGCAGCCTGCCACAGGGTGAGCAGTTCTTC
.,TRBJ2-7,TRBV9,.,CASSVGGAPTYEQYF,TGTGCCAGCAGCGTAGGGGGGGCCCCTACCTACGAGCAGTACTTC
.,TRBJ2-1,TRBV30,TRBD2,CAWRGRGPGNEQFF,TGTGCCTGGAGAGGGAGGGGCCCCGGCAATGAGCAGTTCTTC
.,TRBJ2-5,TRBV13,.,CASSFGAGTKETQYF,TGTGCCAGCAGCTTCGGCGCGGGTACCAAAGAGACCCAGTACTTC
.,TRBJ2-5,TRBV7-2,TRBD1,CASSADRGRRETQYF,TGTGCCAGCAGCGCTGACAGGGGGCGCAGGGAGACCCAGTACTTC
.,TRBJ2-7,TRBV6-5,TRBD2,CASSYRASGSPGEQYF,TGTGCCAGCAGTTATAGAGCTAGCGGTTCCCCAGGCGAGCAGTACTTC
.,TRBJ1-2,TRBV6-5,TRBD1,CASSRTGVSYGYTF,TGTGCCAGCAGTCGGACAGGGGTATCATATGGCTACACCTTC
.,TRBJ2-1,TRBV30,TRBD2,CAWSPGLAGVLEQFF,TGTGCCTGGAGTCCCGGACTAGCGGGAGTTCTTGAGCAGTTCTTC
.,TRBJ2-7,TRBV28,.,CASSLGGAKNEQYF,TGTGCCAGCAGTTTAGGAGGGGCTAAGAACGAGCAGTACTTC
.,TRBJ2-7,TRBV4-1,TRBD2,CASSPGLAGAGAYEQYF,TGCGCCAGCAGCCCAGGACTAGCGGGGGCAGGGGCCTACGAGCAGTACTTC
once,TRBJ1-1,TRBV19,TRBD1,CASSNLQGANTEAFF,TGTGCCAGTAGTAACTTACAGGGGGCCAACACTGAAGCTTTCTTT
few,TRBJ2-2,TRBV9,.,CASSPISGELFF,TGTGCCAGCAGCCCGATCTCCGGGGAGCTGTTTTTT
once,TRBJ1-1,TRBV5-5,.,CASSTQGNTEAFF,TGTGCCAGCAGCACACAGGGGAACACTGAAGCTTTCTTT
.,TRBJ2-1,TRBV27,TRBD2,CASSLFEGLAYNEQFF,TGTGCCAGCAGTTTATTCGAAGGACTAGCATACAATGAGCAGTTCTTC
.,TRBJ1-2,TRBV6-4,.,CASSQGPNYGYTF,TGTGCCAGCAGTCAGGGGCCCAACTATGGCTACACCTTC
.,TRBJ2-3,TRBV9,.,CASSVRAVSTDTQYF,TGTGCCAGCAGCGTTCGAGCGGTTAGCACAGATACGCAGTATTTT
.,TRBJ2-7,TRBV29-1,TRBD1,CSGGWTGGYEQYF,TGCAGCGGAGGATGGACAGGGGGCTACGAGCAGTACTTC
.,TRBJ2-3,TRBV6-5,.,CASSRGRTDTQYF,TGTGCCAGCAGTCGGGGGCGCACAGATACGCAGTATTTT
.,TRBJ1-1,TRBV28,.,CASSPSYTEAFF,TGTGCCAGCAGTCCGAGCTACACTGAAGCTTTCTTT
.,TRBJ1-2,TRBV15,.,CATSRGRQSGYGYTF,TGTGCCACCAGCAGGGGCAGGCAGAGCGGCTATGGCTACACCTTC
.,TRBJ2-1,TRBV7-6,.,CASSLGRGVHEQFF,TGTGCCAGCAGCTTAGGCAGAGGGGTCCATGAGCAGTTCTTC
.,TRBJ2-1,TRBV6-5,TRBD2,CASSYGTSGNNEQFF,TGTGCCAGCAGTTACGGGACTAGCGGCAACAATGAGCAGTTCTTC
.,TRBJ2-1,TRBV10-1,TRBD2,CASSVSVLAGARNNEQFF,TGCGCCAGCAGTGTATCGGTTCTAGCGGGAGCAAGGAACAATGAGCAGTTCTTC
.,TRBJ2-3,TRBV5-4,.,CASSLVILTVDTQYF,TGTGCCAGCAGCTTGGTCATCCTCACCGTGGATACGCAGTATTTT
.,TRBJ1-1,TRBV6-1,.,CASSEARERGTEAFF,TGTGCCAGCAGTGAAGCTCGGGAAAGGGGCACTGAAGCTTTCTTT
.,TRBJ1-2,TRBV30,TRBD1,CAWSTQGANGYTF,TGTGCCTGGAGTACTCAGGGGGCGAATGGCTACACCTTC
.,TRBJ2-5,TRBV4-1,TRBD2,CASSHNAQSGEETQYF,TGCGCCAGCAGCCACAACGCCCAAAGCGGGGAAGAGACCCAGTACTTC
few,TRBJ2-1,TRBV7-2,.,CASSLAARVEGSNEQFF,TGTGCCAGCAGCTTAGCGGCCAGGGTAGAAGGCTCCAATGAGCAGTTCTTC
.,TRBJ1-4,TRBV19,.,CASSILESATNEKLFF,TGTGCCAGTAGTATACTAGAAAGTGCAACTAATGAAAAACTGTTTTTT
.,TRBJ2-3,TRBV4-2,.,CASSLIRSTDTQYF,TGTGCCAGCAGCCTTATCCGTAGCACAGATACGCAGTATTTT
.,TRBJ2-5,TRBV7-7,.,CASSILATQETQYF,TGTGCTAGCAGCATCCTAGCGACCCAAGAGACCCAGTACTTC
few,TRBJ2-5,TRBV7-9,TRBD2,CASSPSLAERETQYF,TGTGCCAGCAGCCCGTCCCTAGCGGAGCGGGAGACCCAGTACTTC